These T cell receptor beta chains were read from a single sample in a study of blood T cells in healthy people across ages. TCRdb itself ran the 5' RACE reads through MiXCR, one entry per CDR3 protein. The top ten hold 7% to 9.5% of the sample, which has about 1,600,000 distinct CDR3 sequences, roughly 40% seen once. Sequencing was carried out using blood. All receptors derive from a woman aged 18 to 35 in good health. The conserved cysteine and the conserved F or W are not part of the CDR3 here. The D gene is left open where the match is weak.

-	TRBV24-1	TRBJ1-1	ATQSRGGGAAEAF
TRBD2	TRBV2	TRBJ2-5	ASSDTGGQETQY
-	TRBV24-1	TRBJ2-3	ATIWITQY
TRBD2	TRBV15	TRBJ2-5	ATSRGPISGATETQY
-	TRBV7-2	TRBJ2-2	ASSLIGRTGELF
TRBD1	TRBV20-1	TRBJ2-7	STQGGSYEQY
-	TRBV20-1	-	SATRVSYEQY
TRBD2	TRBV2	TRBJ2-7	ASTREDNEQY
TRBD1	TRBV5-1	TRBJ1-2	ASSLRTGDNYGYT
-	TRBV6-6	-	ASRNSGPTYEQY
TRBD1	TRBV29-1	TRBJ2-7	SVSGTGGDEQY
-	TRBV10-3	TRBJ2-6	AISESLAGANVLT
-	TRBV30	TRBJ1-6	AWNVLTGNSPLH
TRBD2	TRBV6-1	TRBJ2-7	ASSSRLAGAYEQY
-	TRBV20-1	TRBJ2-5	SARQFNEQY
TRBD1	TRBV6-1	TRBJ2-2	ASSDLPGQGVSGELF
-	TRBV2	TRBJ2-3	ASSAERLRTDTQY
TRBD2	TRBV5-1	-	ASSSGTSDYNEQY
-	TRBV18	TRBJ2-3	ASSPLASTDTQY
TRBD2	TRBV4-1	TRBJ2-1	ASSPQAGGRDYNAQF
-	TRBV24-1	TRBJ2-1	ATSDFHLGGDEQF
-	TRBV25-1	TRBJ1-5	ASSERGESNQPQH
TRBD2	TRBV20-1	TRBJ2-3	SAPFFERGGYSDTQY
-	TRBV3-1	TRBJ2-2	ASSLSGGYTGELF
-	TRBV9	TRBJ1-2	ASSVIESKGYT
-	TRBV10-3	TRBJ1-6	AISEGGLWGSPLH
TRBD2	TRBV20-1	TRBJ2-4	SATGTSGRVQNIQY
TRBD1	TRBV5-1	TRBJ2-7	ASSLAAGGSYEQY
-	TRBV6-7	TRBJ1-2	ASSPLLGRGLDYGYT
-	TRBV20-1	TRBJ2-1	SASRPRGGVYNEQF
TRBD1	TRBV20-1	TRBJ1-5	SASRPAGGESQH
-	TRBV4-1	TRBJ2-7	ASSQGHRGSYEQY
-	TRBV2	TRBJ2-3	ASNGYGTSTDTQY
-	TRBV5-1	TRBJ1-2	ASSWTSIGYGYT
-	TRBV7-2	TRBJ2-1	ASSLGAGNNEQF
-	TRBV12-3/TRBV12-4	TRBJ1-5	ASSFGLMSNQPQH
TRBD1	TRBV11-2	TRBJ1-6	ASSRRTRQGASYNSPLH